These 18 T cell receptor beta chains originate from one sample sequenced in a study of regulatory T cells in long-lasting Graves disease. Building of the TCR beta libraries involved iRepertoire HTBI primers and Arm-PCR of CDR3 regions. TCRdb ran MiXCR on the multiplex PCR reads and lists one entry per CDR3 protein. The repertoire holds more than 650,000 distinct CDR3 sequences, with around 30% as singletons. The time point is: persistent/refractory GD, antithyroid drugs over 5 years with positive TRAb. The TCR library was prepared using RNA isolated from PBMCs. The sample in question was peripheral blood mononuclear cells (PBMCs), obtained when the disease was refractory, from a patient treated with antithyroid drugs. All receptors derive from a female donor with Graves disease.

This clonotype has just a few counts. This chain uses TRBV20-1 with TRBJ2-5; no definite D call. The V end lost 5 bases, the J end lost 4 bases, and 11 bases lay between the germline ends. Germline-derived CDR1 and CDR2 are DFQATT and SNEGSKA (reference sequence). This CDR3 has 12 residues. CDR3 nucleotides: TGCAGTGCTGACAACATTGGAGAGACCCAGTACTTC. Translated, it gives CSADNIGETQYF.

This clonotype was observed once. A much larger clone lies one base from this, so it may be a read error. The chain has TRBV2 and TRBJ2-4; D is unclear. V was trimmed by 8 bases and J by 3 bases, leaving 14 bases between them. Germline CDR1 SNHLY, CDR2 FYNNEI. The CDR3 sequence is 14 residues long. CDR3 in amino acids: CASGSRLNKNIQYF. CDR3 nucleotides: TGTGCCAGCGGGTCAAGACTCAACAAAAACATTCAGTACTTC.

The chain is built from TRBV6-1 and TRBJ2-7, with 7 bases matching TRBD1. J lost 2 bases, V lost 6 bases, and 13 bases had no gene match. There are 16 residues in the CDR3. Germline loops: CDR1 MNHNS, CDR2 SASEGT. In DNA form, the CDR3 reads TGTGCCAGCAGCTCCTCTCTACAGGGGACAGCCTACGAGCAGTACTTC. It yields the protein CASSSSLQGTAYEQYF.

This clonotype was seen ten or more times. CDR3 residues: CASTARTSGRYGGSYEQYF. The CDR3, as DNA: TGTGCCAGCACCGCGAGGACTAGCGGGAGATATGGGGGTTCCTACGAGCAGTACTTC. V and J are TRBV2 and TRBJ2-7, with 13 bases that match TRBD2. The CDR3 length is 19 residues. CDR1 SNHLY and CDR2 FYNNEI come from the germline V gene. With 7 bases clipped from V and 1 base from J, the junction kept 16 bases outside the gene matches.

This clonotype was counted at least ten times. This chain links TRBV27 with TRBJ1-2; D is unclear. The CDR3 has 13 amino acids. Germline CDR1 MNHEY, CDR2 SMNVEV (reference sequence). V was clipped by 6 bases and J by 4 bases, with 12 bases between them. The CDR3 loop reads CASRGWDSYGYTF. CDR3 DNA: TGTGCCAGCAGAGGTTGGGATTCCTATGGCTACACCTTC.

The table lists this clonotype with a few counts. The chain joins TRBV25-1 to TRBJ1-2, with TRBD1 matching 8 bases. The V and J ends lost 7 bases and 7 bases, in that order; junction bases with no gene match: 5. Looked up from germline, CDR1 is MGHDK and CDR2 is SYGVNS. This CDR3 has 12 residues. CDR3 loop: CASTGGGGGYTF. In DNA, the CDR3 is TGTGCCAGCACAGGGGGCGGAGGTGGCTACACCTTC.

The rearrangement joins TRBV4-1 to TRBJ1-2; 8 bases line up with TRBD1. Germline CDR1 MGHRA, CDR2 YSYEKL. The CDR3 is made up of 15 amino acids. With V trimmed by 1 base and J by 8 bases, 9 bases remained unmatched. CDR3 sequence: CASSQGAGGTRGYTF. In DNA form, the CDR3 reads TGCGCCAGCAGCCAAGGGGCAGGGGGCACTCGGGGCTACACCTTC.

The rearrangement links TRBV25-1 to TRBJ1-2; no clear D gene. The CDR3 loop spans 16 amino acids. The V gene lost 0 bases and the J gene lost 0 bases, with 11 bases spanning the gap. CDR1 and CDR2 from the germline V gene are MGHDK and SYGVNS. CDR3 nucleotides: TGTGCCAGCAGTGAATATGGGATAGACGCTAACTATGGCTACACCTTC. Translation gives CASSEYGIDANYGYTF.

CDR3 sequence (DNA): TGTGCTACCAGGGGGCAAACGGGATCCTACGAGCAGTACTTC. Its protein product is CATRGQTGSYEQYF. V is TRBV25-1 and J is TRBJ2-7, with 8 bases matching TRBD1. The CDR3 has 14 residues. Germline CDR1 MGHDK, CDR2 SYGVNS.

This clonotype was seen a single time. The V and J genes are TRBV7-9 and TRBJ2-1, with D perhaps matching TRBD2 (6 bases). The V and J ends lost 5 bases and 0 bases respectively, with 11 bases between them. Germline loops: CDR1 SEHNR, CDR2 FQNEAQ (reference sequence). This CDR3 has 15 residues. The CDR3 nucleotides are TGTGCCAGCAGCGAAGCGGGTGTCTCCTACAATGAGCAGTTCTTC. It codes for CASSEAGVSYNEQFF. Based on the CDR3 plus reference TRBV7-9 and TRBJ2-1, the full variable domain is DTGVSQNPRHKITKRGQNVTFRCDPISEHNRLYWYRQTLGQGPEFLTYFQNEAQLEKSRLLSDRFSAERPKGSFSTLEIQRTEQGDSAMYLCASSEAGVSYNEQFFGPGTRLTVL.

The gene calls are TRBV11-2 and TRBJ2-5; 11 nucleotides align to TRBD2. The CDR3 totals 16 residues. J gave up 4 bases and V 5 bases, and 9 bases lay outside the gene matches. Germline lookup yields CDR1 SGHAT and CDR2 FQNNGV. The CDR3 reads CASSIPPTSGTETQYF. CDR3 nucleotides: TGTGCCAGCAGCATTCCTCCGACTAGCGGGACAGAGACCCAGTACTTC.

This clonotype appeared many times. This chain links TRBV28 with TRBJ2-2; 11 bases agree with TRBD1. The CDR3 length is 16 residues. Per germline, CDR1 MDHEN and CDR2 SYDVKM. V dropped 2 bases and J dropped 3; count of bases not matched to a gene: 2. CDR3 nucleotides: TGTGCCAGCAGTTTAGGACAGGGGGCATACACCGGGGAGCTGTTTTTT. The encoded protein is CASSLGQGAYTGELFF.

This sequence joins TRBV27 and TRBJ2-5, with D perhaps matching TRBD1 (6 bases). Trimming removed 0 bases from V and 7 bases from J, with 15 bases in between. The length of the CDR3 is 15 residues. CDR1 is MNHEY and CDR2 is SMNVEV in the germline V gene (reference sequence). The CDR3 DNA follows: TGTGCCAGCAGTTTATCGGCGTCAGGGGAAGGGACCCAGTACTTC. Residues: CASSLSASGEGTQYF.

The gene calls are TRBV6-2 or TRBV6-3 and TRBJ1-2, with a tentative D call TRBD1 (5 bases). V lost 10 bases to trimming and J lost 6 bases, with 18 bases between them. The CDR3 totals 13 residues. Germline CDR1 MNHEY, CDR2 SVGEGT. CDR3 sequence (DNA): TGTGCCACCGAATCGCCTGGGGGTCATGGCTACACCTTC. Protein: CATESPGGHGYTF.

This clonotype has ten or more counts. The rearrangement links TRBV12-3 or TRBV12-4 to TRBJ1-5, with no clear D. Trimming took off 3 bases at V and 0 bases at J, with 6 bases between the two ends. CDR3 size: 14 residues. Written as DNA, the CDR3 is TGTGCCAGCAGTTTCCGGCTTAGCAATCAGCCCCAGCATTTT. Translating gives CASSFRLSNQPQHF.

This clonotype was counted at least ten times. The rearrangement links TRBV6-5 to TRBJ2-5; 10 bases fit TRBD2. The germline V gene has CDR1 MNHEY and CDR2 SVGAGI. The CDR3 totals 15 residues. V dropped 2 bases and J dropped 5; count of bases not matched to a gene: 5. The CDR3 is CASSYESGRGETQYF. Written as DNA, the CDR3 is TGTGCCAGCAGTTACGAGAGCGGGAGGGGGGAGACCCAGTACTTC.

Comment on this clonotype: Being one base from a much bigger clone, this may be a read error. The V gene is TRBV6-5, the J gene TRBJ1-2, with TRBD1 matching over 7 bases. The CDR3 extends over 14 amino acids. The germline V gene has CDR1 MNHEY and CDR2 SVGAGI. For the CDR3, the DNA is TGTGCCTGCAGTTCCGGGGACAGTAACTATGGCTACACCTTC. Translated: CACSSGDSNYGYTF.

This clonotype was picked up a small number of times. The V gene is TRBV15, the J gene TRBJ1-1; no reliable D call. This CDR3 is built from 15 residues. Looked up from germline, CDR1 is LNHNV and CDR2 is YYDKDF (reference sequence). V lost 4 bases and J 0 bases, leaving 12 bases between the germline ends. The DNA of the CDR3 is TGTGCCACCAGCAAAAGAGTGGTCATGAACACTGAAGCTTTCTTT. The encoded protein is CATSKRVVMNTEAFF.